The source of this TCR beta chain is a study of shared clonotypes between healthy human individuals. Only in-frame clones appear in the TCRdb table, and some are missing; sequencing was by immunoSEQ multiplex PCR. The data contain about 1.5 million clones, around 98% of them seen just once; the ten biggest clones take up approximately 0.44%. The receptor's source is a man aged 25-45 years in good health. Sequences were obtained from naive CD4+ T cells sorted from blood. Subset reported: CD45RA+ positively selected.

The chain's CDR3 is CASSYDRVGETQYF. The CDR3 bases are TGTGCCAGCAGTTATGACAGGGTCGGCGAGACCCAGTACTTC. V and J are TRBV2 and TRBJ2-5, with 7 bases that match TRBD1. CDR3 length equals 14 residues. Losses at the gene ends were 5 bases for V and 5 bases for J; bases not matched to a gene: 8. CDR1 SNHLY and CDR2 FYNNEI come from the germline V gene.